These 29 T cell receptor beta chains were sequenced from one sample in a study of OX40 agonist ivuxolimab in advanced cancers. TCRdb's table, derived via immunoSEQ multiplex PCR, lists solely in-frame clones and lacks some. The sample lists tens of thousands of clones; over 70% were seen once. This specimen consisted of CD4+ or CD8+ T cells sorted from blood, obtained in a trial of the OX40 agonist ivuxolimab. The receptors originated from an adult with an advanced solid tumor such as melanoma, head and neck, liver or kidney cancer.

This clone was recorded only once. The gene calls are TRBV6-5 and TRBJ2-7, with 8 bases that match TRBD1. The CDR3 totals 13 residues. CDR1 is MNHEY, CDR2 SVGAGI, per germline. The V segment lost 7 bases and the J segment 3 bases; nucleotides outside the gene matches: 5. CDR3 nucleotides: TGTGCCAGCACCGGGACAGGAGACTACGAGCAGTACTTC. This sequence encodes CASTGTGDYEQYF.

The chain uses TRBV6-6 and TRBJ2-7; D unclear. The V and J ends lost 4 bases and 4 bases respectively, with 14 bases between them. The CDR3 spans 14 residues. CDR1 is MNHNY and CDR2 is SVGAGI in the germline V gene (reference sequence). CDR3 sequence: CASSLFPSSYEQYF. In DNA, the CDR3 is TGTGCCAGCAGTTTATTCCCGAGCTCATACGAGCAGTACTTC.

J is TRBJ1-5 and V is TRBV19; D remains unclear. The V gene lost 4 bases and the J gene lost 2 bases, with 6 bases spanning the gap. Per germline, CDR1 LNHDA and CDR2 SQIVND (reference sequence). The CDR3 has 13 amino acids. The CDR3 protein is CASSNQGNQPQHF. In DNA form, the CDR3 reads TGTGCCAGTAGTAATCAGGGCAATCAGCCCCAGCATTTT.

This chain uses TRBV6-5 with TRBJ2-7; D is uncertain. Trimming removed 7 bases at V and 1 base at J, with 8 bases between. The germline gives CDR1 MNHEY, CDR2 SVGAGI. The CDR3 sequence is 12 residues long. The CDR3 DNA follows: TGTGCCAGCACCGCCACTTCCTACGAGCAGTACTTC. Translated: CASTATSYEQYF.

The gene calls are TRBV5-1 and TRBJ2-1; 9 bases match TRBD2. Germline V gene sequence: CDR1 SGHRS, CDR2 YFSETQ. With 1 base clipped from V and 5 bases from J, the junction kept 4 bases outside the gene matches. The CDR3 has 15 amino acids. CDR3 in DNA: TGCGCCAGCAGCTTGCTAGCGGGATTGGACAATGAGCAGTTCTTC. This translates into CASSLLAGLDNEQFF.

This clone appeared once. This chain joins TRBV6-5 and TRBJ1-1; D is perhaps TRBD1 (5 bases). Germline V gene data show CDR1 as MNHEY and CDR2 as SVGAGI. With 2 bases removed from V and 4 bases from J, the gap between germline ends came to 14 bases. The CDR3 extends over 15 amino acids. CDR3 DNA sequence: TGTGCCAGCAGTTACGTAATGGGCAGGGTCACTGAAGCTTTCTTT. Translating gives CASSYVMGRVTEAFF.

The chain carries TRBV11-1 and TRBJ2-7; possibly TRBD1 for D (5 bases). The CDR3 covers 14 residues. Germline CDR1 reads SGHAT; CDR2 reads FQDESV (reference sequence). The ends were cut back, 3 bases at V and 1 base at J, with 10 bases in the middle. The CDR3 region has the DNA TGTGCCAGCAGCTTTAGACAGTCTTCCTACGAGCAGTACTTC. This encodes CASSFRQSSYEQYF.

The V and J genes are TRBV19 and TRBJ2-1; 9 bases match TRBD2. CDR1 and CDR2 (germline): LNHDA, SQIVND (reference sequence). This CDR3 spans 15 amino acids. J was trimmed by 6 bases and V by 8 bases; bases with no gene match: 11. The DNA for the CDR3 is TGTGCCAGTGGGGGGGCAGCGGGAGGCCCCAATGAGCAGTTCTTC. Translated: CASGGAAGGPNEQFF.

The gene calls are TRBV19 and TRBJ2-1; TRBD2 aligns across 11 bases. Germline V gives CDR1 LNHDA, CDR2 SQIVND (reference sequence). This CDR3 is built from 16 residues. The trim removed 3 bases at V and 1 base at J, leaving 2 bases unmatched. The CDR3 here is CASSISGGVSYNEQFF. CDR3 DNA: TGTGCCAGTAGTATTAGCGGGGGGGTATCCTACAATGAGCAGTTCTTC.

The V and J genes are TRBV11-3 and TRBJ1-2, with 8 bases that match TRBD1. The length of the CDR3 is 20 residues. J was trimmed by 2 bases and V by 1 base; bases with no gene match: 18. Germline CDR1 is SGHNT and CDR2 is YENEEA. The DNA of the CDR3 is TGTGCCAGCAGCTTAGTACGGGTCCCCCCGAGGCAGGGGGCGAACTATGGCTACACCTTC. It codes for CASSLVRVPPRQGANYGYTF.

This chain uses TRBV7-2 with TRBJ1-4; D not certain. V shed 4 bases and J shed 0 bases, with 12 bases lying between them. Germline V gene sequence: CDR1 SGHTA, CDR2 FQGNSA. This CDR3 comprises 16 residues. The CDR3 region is CASSSRIWATNEKLFF. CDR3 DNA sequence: TGTGCCAGCAGCTCGCGTATCTGGGCAACTAATGAAAAACTGTTTTTT.

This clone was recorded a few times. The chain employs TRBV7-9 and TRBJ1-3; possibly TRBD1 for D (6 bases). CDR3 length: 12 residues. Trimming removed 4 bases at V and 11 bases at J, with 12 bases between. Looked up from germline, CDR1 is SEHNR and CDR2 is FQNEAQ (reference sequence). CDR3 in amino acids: CASSSGQQSIYF. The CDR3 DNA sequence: TGTGCCAGCAGCTCCGGACAGCAGTCCATATATTTT. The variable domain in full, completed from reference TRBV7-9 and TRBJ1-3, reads DTGVSQNPRHKITKRGQNVTFRCDPISEHNRLYWYRQTLGQGPEFLTYFQNEAQLEKSRLLSDRFSAERPKGSFSTLEIQRTEQGDSAMYLCASSSGQQSIYFGEGSWLTVV.

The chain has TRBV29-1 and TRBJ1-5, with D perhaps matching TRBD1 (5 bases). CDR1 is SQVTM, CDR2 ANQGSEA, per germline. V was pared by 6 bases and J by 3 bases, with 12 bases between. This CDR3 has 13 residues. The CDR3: CSVRDGLNQPQHF. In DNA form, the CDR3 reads TGCAGCGTGAGGGACGGACTCAATCAGCCCCAGCATTTT.

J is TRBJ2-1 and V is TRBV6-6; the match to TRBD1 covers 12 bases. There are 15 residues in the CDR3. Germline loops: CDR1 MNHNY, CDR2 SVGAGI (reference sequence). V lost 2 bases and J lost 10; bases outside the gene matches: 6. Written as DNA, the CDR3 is TGTGCCAGCAGTTACGGGGGACAGGGGGCTGACGAGCAGTTCTTC. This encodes CASSYGGQGADEQFF.

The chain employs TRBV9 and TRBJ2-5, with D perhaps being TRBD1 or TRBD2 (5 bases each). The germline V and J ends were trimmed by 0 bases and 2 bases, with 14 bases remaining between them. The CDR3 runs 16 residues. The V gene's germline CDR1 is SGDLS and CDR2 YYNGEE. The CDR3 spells CASSVEPPGPQETQYF. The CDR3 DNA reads TGTGCCAGCAGCGTAGAACCCCCGGGACCACAAGAGACCCAGTACTTC.

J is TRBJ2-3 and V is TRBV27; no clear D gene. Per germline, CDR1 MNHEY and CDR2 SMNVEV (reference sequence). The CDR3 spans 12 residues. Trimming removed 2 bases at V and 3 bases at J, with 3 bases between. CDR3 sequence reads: CASSLNTDTQYF. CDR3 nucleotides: TGTGCCAGCAGTTTAAATACAGATACGCAGTATTTT.

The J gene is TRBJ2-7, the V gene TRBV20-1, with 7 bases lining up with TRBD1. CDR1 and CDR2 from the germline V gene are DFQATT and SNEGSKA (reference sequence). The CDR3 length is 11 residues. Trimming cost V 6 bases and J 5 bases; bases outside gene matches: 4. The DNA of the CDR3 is TGCAGTGCAGAGCAGGGGGACGAGCAGTACTTC. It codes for CSAEQGDEQYF.

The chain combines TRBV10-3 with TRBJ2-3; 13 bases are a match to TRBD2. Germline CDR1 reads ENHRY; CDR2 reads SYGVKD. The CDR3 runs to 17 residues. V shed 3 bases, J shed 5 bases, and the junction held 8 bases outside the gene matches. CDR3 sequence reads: CAISDLGLAGDGDTQYF. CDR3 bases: TGTGCCATCAGTGATCTAGGACTAGCGGGAGATGGAGATACGCAGTATTTT.

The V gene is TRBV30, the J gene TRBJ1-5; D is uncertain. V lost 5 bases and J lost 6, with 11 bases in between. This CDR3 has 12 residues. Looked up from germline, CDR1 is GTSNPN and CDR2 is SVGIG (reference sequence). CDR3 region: CAWGPGGQPQHF. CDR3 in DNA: TGTGCCTGGGGCCCAGGTGGTCAGCCCCAGCATTTT.

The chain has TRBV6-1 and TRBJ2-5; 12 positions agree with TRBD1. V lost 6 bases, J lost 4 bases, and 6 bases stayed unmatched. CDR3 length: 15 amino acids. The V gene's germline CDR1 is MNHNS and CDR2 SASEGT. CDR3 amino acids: CASRWDRGRGETQYF. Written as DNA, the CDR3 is TGTGCCAGCAGGTGGGACAGGGGGCGCGGAGAGACCCAGTACTTC.

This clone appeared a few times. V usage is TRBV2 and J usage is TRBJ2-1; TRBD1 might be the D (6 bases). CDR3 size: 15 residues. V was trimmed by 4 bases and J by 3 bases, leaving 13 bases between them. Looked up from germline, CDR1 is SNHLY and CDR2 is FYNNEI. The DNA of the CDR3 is TGTGCCAGCAGTGGTCGGGACAAACACTACAATGAGCAGTTCTTC. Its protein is CASSGRDKHYNEQFF.

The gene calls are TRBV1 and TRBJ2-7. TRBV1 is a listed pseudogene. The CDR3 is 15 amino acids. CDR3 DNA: TGCACCAGCAGCCGCCGAGGGGCGAGATACGGCGAGCAGTACTTC. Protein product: CTSSRRGARYGEQYF.

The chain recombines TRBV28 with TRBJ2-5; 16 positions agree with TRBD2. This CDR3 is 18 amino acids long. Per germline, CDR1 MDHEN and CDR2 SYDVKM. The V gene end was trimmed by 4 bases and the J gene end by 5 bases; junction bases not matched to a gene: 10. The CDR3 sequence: CASSSQGLAGGLAETQYF. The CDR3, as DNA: TGTGCCAGCAGTTCTCAGGGACTAGCGGGAGGGCTTGCGGAGACCCAGTACTTC.

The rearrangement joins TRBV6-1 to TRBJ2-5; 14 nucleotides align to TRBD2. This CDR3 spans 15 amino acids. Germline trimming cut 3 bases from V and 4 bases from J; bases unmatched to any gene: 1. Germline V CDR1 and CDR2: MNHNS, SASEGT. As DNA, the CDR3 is TGTGCCAGCAGTGAGACTAGCGGGGGGGCAGAGACCCAGTACTTC. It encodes CASSETSGGAETQYF.

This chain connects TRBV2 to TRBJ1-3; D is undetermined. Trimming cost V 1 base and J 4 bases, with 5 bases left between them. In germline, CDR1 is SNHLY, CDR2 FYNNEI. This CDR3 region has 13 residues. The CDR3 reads CASSEGGGNTIYF. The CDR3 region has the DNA TGTGCCAGCAGTGAAGGTGGAGGAAACACCATATATTTT.

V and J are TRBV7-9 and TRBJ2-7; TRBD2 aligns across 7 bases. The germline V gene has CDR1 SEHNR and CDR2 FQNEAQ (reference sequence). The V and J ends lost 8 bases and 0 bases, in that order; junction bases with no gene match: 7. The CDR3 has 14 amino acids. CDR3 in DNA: TGTGCCAGCCTGGGGGAGGGGAGCTCCTACGAGCAGTACTTC. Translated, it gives CASLGEGSSYEQYF.

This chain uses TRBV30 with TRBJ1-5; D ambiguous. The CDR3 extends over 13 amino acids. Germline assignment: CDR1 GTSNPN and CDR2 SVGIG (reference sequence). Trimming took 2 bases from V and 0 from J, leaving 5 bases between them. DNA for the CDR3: TGTGCCTGGAGTCCTCATAGCAATCAGCCCCAGCATTTT. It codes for CAWSPHSNQPQHF.

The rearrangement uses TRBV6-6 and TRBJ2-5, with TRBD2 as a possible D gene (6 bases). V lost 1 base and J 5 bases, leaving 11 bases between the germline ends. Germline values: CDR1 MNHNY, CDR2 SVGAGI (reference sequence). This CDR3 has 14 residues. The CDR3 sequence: CASSYWGGKETQYF. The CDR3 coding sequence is TGTGCCAGCAGTTACTGGGGAGGCAAGGAGACCCAGTACTTC.

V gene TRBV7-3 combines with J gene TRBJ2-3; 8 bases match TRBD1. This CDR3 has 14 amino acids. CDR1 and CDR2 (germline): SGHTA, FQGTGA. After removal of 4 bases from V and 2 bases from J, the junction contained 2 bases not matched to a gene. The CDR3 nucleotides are TGTGCCAGCAGCTCGGACAGGGCCACAGATACGCAGTATTTT. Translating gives CASSSDRATDTQYF. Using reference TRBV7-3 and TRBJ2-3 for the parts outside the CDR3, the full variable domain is GAGVSQTPSNKVTEKGKYVELRCDPISGHTALYWYRQSLGQGPEFLIYFQGTGAADDSGLPNDRFFAVRPEGSVSTLKIQRTERGDSAVYLCASSSDRATDTQYFGPGTRLTVL.